This T cell receptor (beta chain) is from a study of T cell responses to AZD1222 COVID-19 vaccine. With regard to this clone: Its target is unknown.

Study results and limitations: The repertoires were collected only after the peak T cell response. Spike-specific TCR breadth and depth were elevated following two AZD1222 doses.

CDR3 length equals 14 residues. The assay was immunoSEQ multiplex PCR, and TCRdb's table has in-frame clones only and misses some. This sample has about 94,000 clones, with around nine tenths found just once. The receptor's source is an adult in good health. V is TRBV21-1 and J is TRBJ1-1. TRBV21-1 represents a pseudogene. Sequencing was performed on peripheral blood, taken on day 0 of AZD1222 vaccination. The CDR3 nucleotides are TGTGCCAGCAGGCACCCTGGGAAGAACACTGAAGCTTTCTTT. It yields the protein CASRHPGKNTEAFF.